This section outlines one T cell receptor (beta chain) sequence together with its context. This clonotype has a count of ten or more. What antigen it recognizes has not been identified. Base qualities are missing; no much larger clone stands one base away. This sample is drawn from a study of early T cells in non-severe SARS-CoV-2 infection listed by TCRdb under 2021. A note on the overall study: Bulk RNA from unsorted whole blood was used for TCR sequencing, so alpha and beta chains could not be paired. Beyond this particular receptor, the publication reports: VDJdb matching was skewed toward anti-spike CD8 responses and likely underestimated virus-specific expansions by missing private and CD4 specificities.

The library was made by 5' RACE. Sequencing relied on a NextSeq 500. To correct for sequencing error and PCR bias, the TCR library protocol tagged individual cDNA molecules with unique molecular identifiers. Both TCR alpha and beta chains were sequenced, and tight co-correlation was observed between alpha and beta sequence abundances in each sample. From the authors' description of their analysis: V gene, J gene and CDR3 annotation of TCR sequences was performed with Decombinator V4. TCRs were defined as expanded if a significant change between any two time points was detected under a Poisson model with p below 0.0001. Abundances of TCRs were expressed as counts per million after normalisation to the total number of TCRs sequenced in each sample. MAIT TCRs were defined by TRAV1-2 paired with TRAJ12, TRAJ20 or TRAJ33, and iNKT TCRs by TRAV10 paired with TRAJ18. A search of VDJdb, accessed on 1 November 2021, was run for TCRs annotated to CMV, EBV and SARS-CoV-2, with TCRs annotated for multiple antigens excluded. TCRdb cleaned the public reads at Q25 with fastp, built clones with MiXCR and kept in-frame beta chains. One record per CDR3 amino acid sequence lists the most common genes and DNA. These V and J calls derive from TCRdb rather than the authors' analysis. The sample table records some 60,000 distinct CDR3 sequences; approximately 9.3% of these occur just once. Together, the top ten hold roughly 1.2% of the sample.

The CDR3 contains 15 residues, cysteine and phenylalanine counted. CDR3 DNA is the only sequence kept; it has 45 bases, read in frame from the first base. The junction shows trimming of 3 bases on V and 4 bases on J, plus 12 bases between the germline ends. The germline V gene encodes CDR1 SGHTA and CDR2 FQGTGA. The study was a case-control design nested within a healthcare worker cohort in London, UK, with weekly nasopharyngeal swab PCR tests and blood sampling. Healthcare workers were recruited between 23 and 31 March 2020, during the week of the UK lockdown, and were followed weekly for up to about 16 weeks.

Sequenced input: whole blood. This TCR derives from an adult who was a healthcare worker with PCR-confirmed SARS-CoV-2 infection or an uninfected control (not recorded which). The chain links TRBV7-3 with TRBJ2-2; the D region may be TRBD1 or TRBD2, each matching 6 bases equally. Read as DNA, the sequence is TGTGCCAGCAGCTTCGGGGGCGCGGGCACCGGGGAGCTGTTTTTT. Translation gives CASSFGGAGTGELFF.